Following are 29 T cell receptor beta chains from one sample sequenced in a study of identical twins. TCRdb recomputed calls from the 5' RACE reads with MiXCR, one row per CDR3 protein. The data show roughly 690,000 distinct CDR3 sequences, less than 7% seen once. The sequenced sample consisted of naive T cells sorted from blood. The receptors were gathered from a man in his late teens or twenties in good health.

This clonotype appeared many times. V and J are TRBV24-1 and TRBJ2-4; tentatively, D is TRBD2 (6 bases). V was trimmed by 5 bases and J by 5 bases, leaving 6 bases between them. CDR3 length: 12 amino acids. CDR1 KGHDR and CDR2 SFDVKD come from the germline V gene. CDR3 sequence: CATSAGENIQYF. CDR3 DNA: TGTGCCACCAGTGCGGGGGAAAACATTCAGTACTTC.

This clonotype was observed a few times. In DNA, the CDR3 is TGCAGCGTTCATTGGGGTGACGGGGAGCTGTTTTTT. Its protein is CSVHWGDGELFF. This chain connects TRBV29-1 to TRBJ2-2, with D uncertain. The CDR3 is made up of 12 amino acids. Germline CDR1 is SQVTM and CDR2 is ANQGSEA. Between the trimmed V and J ends, which lost 5 bases and 7 bases, there was a span of 11 bases.

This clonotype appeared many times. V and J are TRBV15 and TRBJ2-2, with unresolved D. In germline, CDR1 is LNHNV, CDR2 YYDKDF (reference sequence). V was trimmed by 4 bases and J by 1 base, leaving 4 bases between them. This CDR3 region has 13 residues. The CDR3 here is CATSTGNTGELFF. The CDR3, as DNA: TGTGCCACCAGCACCGGGAACACCGGGGAGCTGTTTTTT.

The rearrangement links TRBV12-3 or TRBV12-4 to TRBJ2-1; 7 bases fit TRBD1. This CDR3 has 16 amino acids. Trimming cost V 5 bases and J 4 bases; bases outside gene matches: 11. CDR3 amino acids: CASSSIRDSLYNEQFF. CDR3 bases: TGTGCCAGCAGTAGTATCCGGGACAGCTTGTACAATGAGCAGTTCTTC.

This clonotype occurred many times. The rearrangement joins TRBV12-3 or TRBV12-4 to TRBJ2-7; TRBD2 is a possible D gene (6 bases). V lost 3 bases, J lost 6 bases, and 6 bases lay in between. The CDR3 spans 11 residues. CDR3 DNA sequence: TGTGCCAGCAGTTTCGGGGGCGAGCAGTACGTC. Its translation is CASSFGGEQYV.

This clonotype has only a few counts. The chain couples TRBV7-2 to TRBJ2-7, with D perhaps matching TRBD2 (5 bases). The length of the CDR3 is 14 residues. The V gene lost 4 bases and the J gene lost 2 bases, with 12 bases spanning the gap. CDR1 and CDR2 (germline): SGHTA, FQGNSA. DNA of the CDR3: TGTGCCAGCAGCTCGGGAAGTTTAGCCTACGAGCAGTACTTC. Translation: CASSSGSLAYEQYF.

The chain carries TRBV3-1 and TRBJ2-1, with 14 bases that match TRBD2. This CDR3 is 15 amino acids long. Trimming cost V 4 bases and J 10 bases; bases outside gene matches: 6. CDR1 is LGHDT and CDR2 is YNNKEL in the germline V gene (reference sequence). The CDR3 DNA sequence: TGTGCCAGCAGCCCGGGACTAGCGGGAGCGGCCGAGCAGTTCTTC. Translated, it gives CASSPGLAGAAEQFF.

Here the CDR3 DNA reads TGCGCCAGCAGCTTTAGGCCCCCGAGCGACTCCAAGGAGACCGTCTACTTC. This gives the protein CASSFRPPSDSKETVYF. The chain links TRBV5-1 to TRBJ2-5; D gene uncertain. Trimming pared 2 bases from V and 14 bases from J, leaving 31 bases between. Germline CDR1 and CDR2: SGHRS and YFSETQ. The CDR3 is 17 amino acids.

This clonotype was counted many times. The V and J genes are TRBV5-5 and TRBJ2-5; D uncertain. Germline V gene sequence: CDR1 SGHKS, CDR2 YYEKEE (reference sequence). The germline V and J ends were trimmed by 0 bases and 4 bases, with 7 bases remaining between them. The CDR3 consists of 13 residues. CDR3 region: CASSLASVETQYF. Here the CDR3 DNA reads TGTGCCAGCAGCTTGGCGTCAGTAGAGACCCAGTACTTC. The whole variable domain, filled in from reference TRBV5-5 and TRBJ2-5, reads DAGVTQSPTHLIKTRGQQVTLRCSPISGHKSVSWYQQVLGQGPQFIFQYYEKEERGRGNFPDRFSARQFPNYSSELNVNALLLGDSALYLCASSLASVETQYFGPGTRLLVL.

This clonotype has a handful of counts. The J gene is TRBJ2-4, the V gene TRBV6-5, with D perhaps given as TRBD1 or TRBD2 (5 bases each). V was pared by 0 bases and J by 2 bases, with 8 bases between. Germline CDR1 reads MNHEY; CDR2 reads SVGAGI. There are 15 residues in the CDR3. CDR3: CASSYSGDTKNIQYF. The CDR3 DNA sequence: TGTGCCAGCAGTTACTCGGGGGATACCAAAAACATTCAGTACTTC.

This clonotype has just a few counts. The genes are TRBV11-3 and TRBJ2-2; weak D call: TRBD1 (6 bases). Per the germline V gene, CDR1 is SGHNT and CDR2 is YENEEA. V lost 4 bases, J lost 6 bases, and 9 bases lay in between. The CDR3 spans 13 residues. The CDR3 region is CASSSDSSGELFF. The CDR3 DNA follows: TGTGCCAGCAGCTCGGACAGCTCCGGGGAGCTGTTTTTT.

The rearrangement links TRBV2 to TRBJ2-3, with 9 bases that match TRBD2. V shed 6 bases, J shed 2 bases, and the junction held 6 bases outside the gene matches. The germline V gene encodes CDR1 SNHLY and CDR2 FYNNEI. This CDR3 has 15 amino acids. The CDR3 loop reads CASRAGLAFTDTQYF. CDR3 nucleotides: TGTGCCAGCAGGGCGGGACTAGCATTCACAGATACGCAGTATTTT.

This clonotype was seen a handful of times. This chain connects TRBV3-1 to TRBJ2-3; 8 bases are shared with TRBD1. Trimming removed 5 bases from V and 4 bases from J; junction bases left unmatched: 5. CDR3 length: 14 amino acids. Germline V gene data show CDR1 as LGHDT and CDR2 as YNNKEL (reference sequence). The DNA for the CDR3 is TGTGCCAGCAGCTGGCAGGGGGCATCAGATACGCAGTATTTT. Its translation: CASSWQGASDTQYF.

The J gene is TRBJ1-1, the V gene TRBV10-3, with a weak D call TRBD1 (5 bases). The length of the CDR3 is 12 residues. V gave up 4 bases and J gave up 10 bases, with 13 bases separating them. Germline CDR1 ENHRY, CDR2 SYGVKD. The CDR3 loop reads CAISAGQGIAFF. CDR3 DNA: TGTGCCATCAGTGCGGGTCAGGGTATAGCTTTCTTT.

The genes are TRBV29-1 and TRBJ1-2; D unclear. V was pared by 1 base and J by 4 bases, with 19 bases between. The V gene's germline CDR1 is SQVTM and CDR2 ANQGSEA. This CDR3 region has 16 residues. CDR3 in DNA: TGCAGCGTTGAAGTAGACGCAGCTCGCGTGAGCTATGGCTACACCTTC. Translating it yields CSVEVDAARVSYGYTF.

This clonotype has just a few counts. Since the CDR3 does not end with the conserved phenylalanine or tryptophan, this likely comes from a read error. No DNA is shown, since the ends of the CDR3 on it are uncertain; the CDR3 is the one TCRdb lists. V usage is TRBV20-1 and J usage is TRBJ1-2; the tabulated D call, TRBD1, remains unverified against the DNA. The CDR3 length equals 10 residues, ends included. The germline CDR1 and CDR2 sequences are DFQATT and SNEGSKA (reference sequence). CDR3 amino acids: CSAAGTGGRV.

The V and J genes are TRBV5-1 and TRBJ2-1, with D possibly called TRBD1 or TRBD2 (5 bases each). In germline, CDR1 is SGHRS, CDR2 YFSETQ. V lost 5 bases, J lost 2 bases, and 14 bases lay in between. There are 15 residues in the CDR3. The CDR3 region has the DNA TGCGCCAGCAGTTGGGACGGACTGGCCTACAATGAGCAGTTCTTC. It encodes CASSWDGLAYNEQFF.

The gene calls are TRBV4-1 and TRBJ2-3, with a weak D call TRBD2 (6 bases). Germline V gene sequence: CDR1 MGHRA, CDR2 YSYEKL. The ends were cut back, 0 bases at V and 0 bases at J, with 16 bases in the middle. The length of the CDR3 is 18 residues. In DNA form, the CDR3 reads TGCGCCAGCAGCCAAGATCCGAATAGCGGAGTAAGCACAGATACGCAGTATTTT. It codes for CASSQDPNSGVSTDTQYF.

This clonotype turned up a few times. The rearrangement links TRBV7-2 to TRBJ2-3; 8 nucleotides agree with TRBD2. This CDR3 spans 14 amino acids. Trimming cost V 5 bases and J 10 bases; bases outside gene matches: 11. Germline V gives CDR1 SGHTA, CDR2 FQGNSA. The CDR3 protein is CASSPGGGRWPQYF. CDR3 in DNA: TGTGCCAGCAGCCCTGGGGGCGGGAGGTGGCCGCAGTATTTT.

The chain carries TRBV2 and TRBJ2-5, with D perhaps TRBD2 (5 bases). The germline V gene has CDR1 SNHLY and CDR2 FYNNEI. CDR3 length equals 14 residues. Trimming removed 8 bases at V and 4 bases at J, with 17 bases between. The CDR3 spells CASDSRGGGETQYF. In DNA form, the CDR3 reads TGTGCCAGCGACTCCCGGGGTGGAGGAGAGACCCAGTACTTC.

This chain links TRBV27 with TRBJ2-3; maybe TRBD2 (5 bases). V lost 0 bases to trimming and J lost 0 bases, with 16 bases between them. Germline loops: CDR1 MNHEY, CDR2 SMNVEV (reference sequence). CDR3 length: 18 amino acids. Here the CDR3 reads CASSLSAPAGHSTDTQYF. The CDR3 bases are TGTGCCAGCAGTTTATCTGCCCCGGCGGGTCATAGCACAGATACGCAGTATTTT.

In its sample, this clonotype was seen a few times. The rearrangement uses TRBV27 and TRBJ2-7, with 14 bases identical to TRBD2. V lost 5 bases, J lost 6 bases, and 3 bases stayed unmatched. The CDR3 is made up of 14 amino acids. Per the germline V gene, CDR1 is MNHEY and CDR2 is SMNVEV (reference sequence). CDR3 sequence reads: CASSPGTSGSEQYV. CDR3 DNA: TGTGCCAGCAGTCCAGGGACTAGCGGGAGCGAGCAGTACGTC.

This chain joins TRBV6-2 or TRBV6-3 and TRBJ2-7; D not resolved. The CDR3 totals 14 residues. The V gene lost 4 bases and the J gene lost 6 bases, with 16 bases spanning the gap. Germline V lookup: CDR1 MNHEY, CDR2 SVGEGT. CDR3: CASSSRRPGGEQYF. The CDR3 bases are TGTGCCAGCAGTTCACGTCGACCCGGTGGCGAGCAGTACTTC.

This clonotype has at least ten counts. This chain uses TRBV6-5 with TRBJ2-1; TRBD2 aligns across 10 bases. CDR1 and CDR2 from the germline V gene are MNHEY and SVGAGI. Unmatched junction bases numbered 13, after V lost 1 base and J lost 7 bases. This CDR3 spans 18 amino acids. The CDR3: CASSYFAFSGLAYNEQFF. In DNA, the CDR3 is TGTGCCAGCAGTTACTTCGCCTTTTCGGGACTAGCGTATAATGAGCAGTTCTTC.

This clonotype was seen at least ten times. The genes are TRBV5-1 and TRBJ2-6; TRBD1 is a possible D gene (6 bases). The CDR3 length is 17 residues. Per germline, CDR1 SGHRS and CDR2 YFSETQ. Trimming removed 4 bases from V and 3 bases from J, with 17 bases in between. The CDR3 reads CASSPMTGLSGANVLTF. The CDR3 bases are TGCGCCAGCAGCCCCATGACAGGCCTCAGTGGGGCCAACGTCCTGACTTTC.

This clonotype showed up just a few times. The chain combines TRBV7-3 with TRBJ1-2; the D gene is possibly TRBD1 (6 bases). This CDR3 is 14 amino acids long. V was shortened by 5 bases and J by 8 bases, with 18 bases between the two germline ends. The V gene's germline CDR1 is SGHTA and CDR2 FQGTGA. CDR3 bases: TGTGCCAGCAGCCAGGACAGTTTATCGTCCGGCTACACCTTC. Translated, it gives CASSQDSLSSGYTF.

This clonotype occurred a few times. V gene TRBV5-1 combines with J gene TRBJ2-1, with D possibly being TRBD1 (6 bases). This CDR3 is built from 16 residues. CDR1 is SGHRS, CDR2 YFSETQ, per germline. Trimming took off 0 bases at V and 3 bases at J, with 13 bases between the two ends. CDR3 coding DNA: TGCGCCAGCAGCTTGGGGGGGCAGGTTAACTACAATGAGCAGTTCTTC. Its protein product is CASSLGGQVNYNEQFF.

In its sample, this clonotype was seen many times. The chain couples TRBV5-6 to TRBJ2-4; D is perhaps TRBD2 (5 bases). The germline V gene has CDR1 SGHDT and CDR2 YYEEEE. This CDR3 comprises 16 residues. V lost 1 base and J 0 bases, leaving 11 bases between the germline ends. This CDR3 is CASSLWRGLAKNIQYF. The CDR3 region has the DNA TGTGCCAGCAGCTTGTGGAGAGGGCTAGCCAAAAACATTCAGTACTTC.

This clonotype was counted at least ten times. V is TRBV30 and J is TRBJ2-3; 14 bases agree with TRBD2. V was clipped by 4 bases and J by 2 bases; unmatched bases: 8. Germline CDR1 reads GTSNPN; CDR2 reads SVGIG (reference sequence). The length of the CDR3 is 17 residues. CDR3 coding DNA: TGTGCCTGGACCCCAGGGACTAGCGGGAGTGTCACAGATACGCAGTATTTT. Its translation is CAWTPGTSGSVTDTQYF.